What follows describes a single T cell receptor beta chain. Thyroid surgery took place with no prior treatment in any patient. The data originate from a study of metastatic and nonmetastatic thyroid tumors. Through MiXCR, TCRdb re-clonotyped the PCR reads. Of 60,000 to 85,000 clones listed, roughly 18% are singletons. The CDR3 is made up of 13 amino acids. V lost 6 bases and J 2 bases, leaving 10 bases between the germline ends. Germline CDR1 is LNHDA and CDR2 is SQIVND (reference sequence). The material sequenced was blood. This receptor was obtained from a female donor with papillary thyroid cancer or a benign thyroid nodule (not recorded which). Some clones in this sample may be carry-over from other donors' samples. This sequence joins TRBV19 and TRBJ1-2; a possible D gene is TRBD1 (6 bases). CDR3 amino acids: CASSPTGNYGYTF. The CDR3 DNA reads as TGTGCCAGTAGCCCAACAGGGAACTATGGCTACACCTTC.